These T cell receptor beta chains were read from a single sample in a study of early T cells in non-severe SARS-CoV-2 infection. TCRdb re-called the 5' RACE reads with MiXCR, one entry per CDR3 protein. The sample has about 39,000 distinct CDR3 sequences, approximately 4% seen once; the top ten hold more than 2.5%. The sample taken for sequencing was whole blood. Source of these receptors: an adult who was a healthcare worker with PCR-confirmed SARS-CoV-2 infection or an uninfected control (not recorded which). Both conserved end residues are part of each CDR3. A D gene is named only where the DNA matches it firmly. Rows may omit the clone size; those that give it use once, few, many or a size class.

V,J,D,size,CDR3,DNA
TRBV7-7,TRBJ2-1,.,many,CASSLEAVSYNEQFF,TGTGCTAGCAGCTTAGAGGCAGTCTCCTACAATGAGCAGTTCTTC
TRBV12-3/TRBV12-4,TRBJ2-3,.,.,CASSLRDPTDTQYF,TGTGCCAGCAGTTTACGGGACCCCACAGATACGCAGTATTTT
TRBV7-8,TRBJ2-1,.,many,CASSLRQGLASGARGEQFF,TGTGCCAGCAGCCTCCGACAGGGGTTGGCTAGCGGGGCACGAGGAGAGCAGTTCTTC
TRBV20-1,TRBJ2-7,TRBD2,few,CSARDRASGGAEQYF,TGCAGTGCTAGAGATAGGGCTAGCGGGGGGGCCGAGCAGTACTTC
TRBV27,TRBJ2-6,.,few,CASSLLGANVLTF,TGTGCCAGCAGTTTACTCGGGGCCAACGTCCTGACTTTC
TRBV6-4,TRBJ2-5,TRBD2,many,CASTKLRSGGRKETQYF,TGTGCCAGCACCAAACTCCGGAGCGGGGGCCGAAAAGAGACCCAGTACTTC
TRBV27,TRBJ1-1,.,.,CASSSKQGIVGYTEAFF,TGTGCCAGCAGTTCAAAACAGGGTATCGTTGGGTACACTGAAGCTTTCTTT
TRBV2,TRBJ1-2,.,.,CASSVGQGPYGYTF,TGTGCCAGCAGTGTGGGGCAGGGACCCTATGGCTACACCTTC
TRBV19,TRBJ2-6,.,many,CASSAQGQGANVLTF,TGTGCCAGTAGTGCCCAGGGGCAAGGGGCCAACGTCCTGACTTTC
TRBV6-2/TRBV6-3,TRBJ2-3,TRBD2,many,CASSKGLAGDTDTQYF,TGTGCCAGCAGTAAGGGACTAGCGGGGGACACAGATACGCAGTATTTT
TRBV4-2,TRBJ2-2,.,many,CASSQFGQGNTGELFF,TGTGCCAGCAGCCAATTTGGGCAGGGGAACACCGGGGAGCTGTTTTTT